One sample yielded the 26 T cell receptor beta chains listed below, sequenced in a study of blood T cell repertoires in COVID-19. The assay was immunoSEQ multiplex PCR, and TCRdb's table has in-frame clones only and misses some. The data contain roughly 260,000 clones, about 80% of them seen just once; the ten biggest clones take up 4% to 6%. The sequencing sample was made of peripheral blood. The receptors derive from a woman aged 80 or over with active or convalescent COVID-19.

The chain has TRBV5-1 and TRBJ1-3; weak D call: TRBD1 (6 bases). CDR1 SGHRS and CDR2 YFSETQ come from the germline V gene. This CDR3 comprises 15 residues. V lost 7 bases and J lost 1, with 15 bases in between. Here the CDR3 reads CASGPGGQSGNTIYF. In nucleotides, the CDR3 is TGCGCCAGCGGACCGGGTGGACAGTCTGGAAACACCATATATTTT.

The rearrangement links TRBV6-5 to TRBJ2-3, with unresolved D. Germline CDR1 MNHEY, CDR2 SVGAGI. V shed 0 bases and J shed 0 bases, with 7 bases lying between them. This CDR3 has 15 residues. CDR3 protein: CASSYSYSSTDTQYF. The CDR3 DNA reads as TGTGCCAGCAGTTACTCGTACAGCAGCACAGATACGCAGTATTTT.

The chain joins TRBV6-5 to TRBJ1-2; 8 bases line up with TRBD1. V was pared by 5 bases and J by 4 bases, with 9 bases of the junction left unmatched. CDR3 length equals 15 residues. Germline CDR1 MNHEY, CDR2 SVGAGI. The CDR3 reads CASSPTGGVGYGYTF. The CDR3, as DNA: TGTGCCAGCAGTCCAACAGGGGGAGTGGGCTATGGCTACACCTTC.

The rearrangement links TRBV2 to TRBJ1-6, with 8 bases identical to TRBD1. In germline, CDR1 is SNHLY, CDR2 FYNNEI. Trimming cost V 7 bases and J 9 bases; bases outside gene matches: 11. This CDR3 is built from 15 residues. The CDR3 here is CASTAETGVGSPLHF. The CDR3 nucleotides read TGTGCCAGCACCGCCGAGACAGGGGTTGGTTCACCCCTCCACTTT.

The V call is TRBV7-2, the J call TRBJ1-2; D gene unclear. The CDR3 has 15 residues. Germline V gene data show CDR1 as SGHTA and CDR2 as FQGNSA. V was trimmed by 1 base and J by 0 bases, leaving 9 bases between them. For the CDR3, the DNA is TGTGCCAGCAGCTTAGTATCAGGATCTAACTATGGCTACACCTTC. Protein: CASSLVSGSNYGYTF. Based on the CDR3 plus reference TRBV7-2 and TRBJ1-2, the full variable domain is GAGVSQSPSNKVTEKGKDVELRCDPISGHTALYWYRQSLGQGLEFLIYFQGNSAPDKSGLPSDRFSAERTGGSVSTLTIQRTQQEDSAVYLCASSLVSGSNYGYTFGSGTRLTVV.

The chain employs TRBV7-2 and TRBJ2-7, with a weak D call TRBD2 (6 bases). The CDR3 has 12 amino acids. The V gene lost 3 bases and the J gene lost 5 bases, with 8 bases spanning the gap. Germline V gene sequence: CDR1 SGHTA, CDR2 FQGNSA. CDR3 DNA sequence: TGTGCCAGCAGCTTTCGGGGGAACGAGCAGTACTTC. Protein product: CASSFRGNEQYF.

This clone was seen a handful of times. The genes are TRBV5-1 and TRBJ1-3; 8 nucleotides line up with TRBD1. This CDR3 is built from 15 residues. V lost 3 bases, J lost 4 bases, and 6 bases stayed unmatched. Germline V gene data show CDR1 as SGHRS and CDR2 as YFSETQ. CDR3 DNA: TGCGCCAGCAGCTACGACAGGGGAAGAGGAAACACCATATATTTT. This sequence encodes CASSYDRGRGNTIYF.

This clone occurred a few times. J is TRBJ1-2 and V is TRBV2, with TRBD1 matching 10 bases. Germline V gene data show CDR1 as SNHLY and CDR2 as FYNNEI. Losses at the gene ends were 5 bases for V and 7 bases for J; bases not matched to a gene: 10. This CDR3 contains 15 residues. CDR3 bases: TGTGCCAGCAGTCCTATCCCCCGGGACAGGGGTGGCTACACCTTC. Its translation is CASSPIPRDRGGYTF. Full variable domain (rest looked up from reference TRBV2 and TRBJ1-2): EPEVTQTPSHQVTQMGQEVILRCVPISNHLYFYWYRQILGQKVEFLVSFYNNEISEKSEIFDDQFSVERPDGSNFTLKIRSTKLEDSAMYFCASSPIPRDRGGYTFGSGTRLTVV.

The chain recombines TRBV6-5 with TRBJ2-7; TRBD2 is a possible D gene (6 bases). V was clipped by 6 bases and J by 2 bases, with 17 bases between them. Germline values: CDR1 MNHEY, CDR2 SVGAGI. The length of the CDR3 is 15 residues. CDR3 protein: CASRGPGTGAYEQYF. The CDR3 DNA follows: TGTGCCAGCAGAGGACCCGGGACTGGGGCCTACGAGCAGTACTTC.

This sequence joins TRBV10-1 and TRBJ1-2; the match to TRBD1 covers 8 bases. V trimming: 4 bases; J trimming: 12 bases; junction bases outside the gene matches: 7. The CDR3 consists of 12 residues. The germline CDR1 and CDR2 sequences are WNHNN and SYGVQD (reference sequence). CDR3 in DNA: TGCGCCAGCAGTGCACAGGGGGTGGCTAACACCTTC. This codes for CASSAQGVANTF.

This clone was detected only once. J is TRBJ2-2 and V is TRBV28, with 9 bases that match TRBD1. The CDR3 loop spans 14 amino acids. CDR1 and CDR2 (germline): MDHEN, SYDVKM. J lost 4 bases, V lost 11 bases, and 8 bases had no gene match. The CDR3 protein is CAAKQGAGTGELFF. CDR3 in DNA: TGTGCCGCAAAACAGGGGGCGGGCACCGGGGAGCTGTTTTTT.

The V and J genes are TRBV2 and TRBJ2-1; 7 bases are shared with TRBD1. The CDR3 covers 14 residues. The V segment lost 6 bases and the J segment 3 bases; nucleotides outside the gene matches: 5. Germline V gives CDR1 SNHLY, CDR2 FYNNEI. The CDR3 spells CASSEQGIYNEQFF. The DNA for the CDR3 is TGTGCCAGCAGCGAACAGGGGATCTACAATGAGCAGTTCTTC.

V is TRBV30 and J is TRBJ1-5; D is unclear. V shed 4 bases and J shed 4 bases, with 11 bases lying between them. Germline loops: CDR1 GTSNPN, CDR2 SVGIG (reference sequence). The length of the CDR3 is 13 residues. CDR3 in amino acids: CAWTAGFNQPQHF. In DNA form, the CDR3 reads TGTGCCTGGACCGCGGGGTTTAATCAGCCCCAGCATTTT.

The CDR3, as DNA: TGTGCCAGCAGGCGGCCCCAAGAGACCCAGTACTTC. Encoded protein: CASRRPQETQYF. V gene TRBV6-5 combines with J gene TRBJ2-5; D ambiguous. CDR1 is MNHEY and CDR2 is SVGAGI in the germline V gene. The CDR3 is 12 amino acids. V was pared by 6 bases and J by 1 base, with 6 bases between.

The chain uses TRBV25-1 and TRBJ1-6; D remains unclear. This CDR3 spans 16 amino acids. Trimming cost V 8 bases and J 8 bases, with 22 bases left between them. The germline V gene encodes CDR1 MGHDK and CDR2 SYGVNS. DNA for the CDR3: TGTGCCAGCCACGACCCCACTCGAGGCGGAGATTCACCCCTCCACTTT. Translated: CASHDPTRGGDSPLHF.

V gene TRBV10-3 combines with J gene TRBJ2-7, with 9 bases aligning to TRBD1. CDR3 size: 15 residues. Germline CDR1 ENHRY, CDR2 SYGVKD. J was trimmed by 5 bases and V by 3 bases; bases with no gene match: 8. This CDR3 is CAISDPGQGPNEQYF. As DNA, the CDR3 is TGTGCCATCAGTGATCCGGGACAGGGTCCCAACGAGCAGTACTTC.

The J gene is TRBJ2-3, the V gene TRBV2; TRBD1 might be the D (6 bases). This CDR3 has 13 residues. V gave up 9 bases and J gave up 6 bases, with 16 bases separating them. CDR1 and CDR2 (germline): SNHLY, FYNNEI. The CDR3 is CARGEQGSDTQYF. The CDR3, as DNA: TGTGCCAGGGGTGAACAGGGATCCGATACGCAGTATTTT. Combining the CDR3 with reference TRBV2 and TRBJ2-3 gives the whole variable domain EPEVTQTPSHQVTQMGQEVILRCVPISNHLYFYWYRQILGQKVEFLVSFYNNEISEKSEIFDDQFSVERPDGSNFTLKIRSTKLEDSAMYFCARGEQGSDTQYFGPGTRLTVL.

The chain is built from TRBV6-5 and TRBJ2-1; unclear D gene. V shed 3 bases and J shed 6 bases, with 9 bases lying between them. The CDR3 covers 13 residues. The germline V gene encodes CDR1 MNHEY and CDR2 SVGAGI. Here the CDR3 DNA reads TGTGCCAGCAGTTATAACAGTCCCAATGAGCAGTTCTTC. Protein product: CASSYNSPNEQFF.

This clone appeared a single time. The CDR3 reads CASRQTGGAEAFF. Written as DNA, the CDR3 is TGTGCCAGCAGACAAACAGGGGGTGCTGAAGCTTTCTTT. V usage is TRBV27 and J usage is TRBJ1-1; 8 nucleotides match TRBD1. From germline, CDR1 is MNHEY and CDR2 SMNVEV (reference sequence). With V trimmed by 6 bases and J by 6 bases, 6 bases remained unmatched. This CDR3 region has 13 residues.

In DNA, the CDR3 is TGTGCCAGCTCACCTAGACAGGGGGCCGAGACCCAGTACTTC. This gives the protein CASSPRQGAETQYF. The chain links TRBV18 to TRBJ2-5; 10 bases agree with TRBD1. The CDR3 spans 14 residues. The J segment lost 5 bases and the V segment lost 3 bases, leaving 3 bases of the junction unmatched. Looked up from germline, CDR1 is KGHSH and CDR2 is LQKENI. Full variable domain (outside the CDR3, taken from reference TRBV18 and TRBJ2-5): NAGVMQNPRHLVRRRGQEARLRCSPMKGHSHVYWYRQLPEEGLKFMVYLQKENIIDESGMPKERFSAEFPKEGPSILRIQQVVRGDSAAYFCASSPRQGAETQYFGPGTRLLVL.

The chain combines TRBV7-9 with TRBJ1-3, with D hard to call. The V end lost 5 bases, the J end lost 0 bases, and 17 bases lay between the germline ends. This CDR3 is 17 amino acids long. CDR1 is SEHNR, CDR2 FQNEAQ, per germline (reference sequence). This CDR3 reads CASSLIAGPGSGNTIYF. The CDR3 nucleotides are TGTGCCAGCAGCCTTATAGCGGGCCCGGGCTCTGGAAACACCATATATTTT.

This chain joins TRBV27 and TRBJ1-6; 7 bases line up with TRBD1. The CDR3 spans 16 residues. Germline V gene data show CDR1 as MNHEY and CDR2 as SMNVEV (reference sequence). V dropped 6 bases and J dropped 3; count of bases not matched to a gene: 8. CDR3 DNA sequence: TGTGCCAGCAGGGGGACAGCCATTGACTATAATTCACCCCTCCACTTT. It specifies CASRGTAIDYNSPLHF.

The chain recombines TRBV25-1 with TRBJ2-7, with TRBD1 matching over 9 bases. V lost 4 bases to trimming and J lost 4 bases; unmatched junction nucleotides: 8. CDR3 length: 15 amino acids. The V gene's germline CDR1 is MGHDK and CDR2 SYGVNS. In DNA, the CDR3 is TGTGCCAGCAGTGGCTACAGGGGGCTAAGGTACGAGCAGTACTTC. Translation gives CASSGYRGLRYEQYF.

The V call is TRBV15, the J call TRBJ2-5; the D gene is possibly TRBD2 (5 bases). CDR1 and CDR2 from the germline V gene are LNHNV and YYDKDF (reference sequence). The CDR3 covers 15 residues. Trimming removed 0 bases from V and 2 bases from J, with 10 bases in between. The CDR3 coding sequence is TGTGCCACCAGCAGAGATCCGGGAATTCAAGAGACCCAGTACTTC. Protein sequence: CATSRDPGIQETQYF.

About this clone: This may come from a read error, since a much larger clone is one base off. The chain carries TRBV3-1 (or the pseudogene TRBV3-2) and TRBJ1-4; 8 bases fit TRBD1. Trimming at V came to 1 base and at J to 2 bases, leaving 0 bases not matched to a gene. The CDR3 is 15 residues long. The germline CDR1 and CDR2 sequences are LGHDT and YNNKEL (reference sequence). Here the CDR3 reads CASSQGDRTNEKLFF. CDR3 nucleotide sequence: TGTGCCAGCAGCCAAGGGGACAGGACTAATGAAAAACTGTTTTTT.

The chain uses TRBV2 and TRBJ2-5; TRBD2 matches 13 bases. After removal of 3 bases from V and 5 bases from J, the junction contained 9 bases not matched to a gene. In germline, CDR1 is SNHLY, CDR2 FYNNEI. The CDR3 runs to 17 residues. CDR3 DNA sequence: TGTGCCAGCAGTGAGACTAGCGGGGGGCTTATCGGGGAGACCCAGTACTTC. The encoded protein is CASSETSGGLIGETQYF.